This T cell receptor (beta chain) emerged from a study of blood T cell repertoires in COVID-19. V was pared by 4 bases and J by 13 bases, with 11 bases of the junction left unmatched. CDR3 length: 13 amino acids. The germline CDR1 and CDR2 sequences are SNHLY and FYNNEI. The data were produced by immunoSEQ multiplex PCR, yet TCRdb's version contains in-frame clones alone and is incomplete. The sample records about 170,000 clones, around three quarters being singletons. This clone was seen a handful of times. Sequencing used peripheral blood. The genes are TRBV2 and TRBJ2-7; the match to TRBD1 covers 9 bases. The sequence came from a man in his sixties with acute or convalescent COVID-19. The CDR3 reads CASSAGQGVNTYF. The DNA of the CDR3 is TGTGCCAGCAGTGCGGGACAGGGCGTCAACACTTACTTC.